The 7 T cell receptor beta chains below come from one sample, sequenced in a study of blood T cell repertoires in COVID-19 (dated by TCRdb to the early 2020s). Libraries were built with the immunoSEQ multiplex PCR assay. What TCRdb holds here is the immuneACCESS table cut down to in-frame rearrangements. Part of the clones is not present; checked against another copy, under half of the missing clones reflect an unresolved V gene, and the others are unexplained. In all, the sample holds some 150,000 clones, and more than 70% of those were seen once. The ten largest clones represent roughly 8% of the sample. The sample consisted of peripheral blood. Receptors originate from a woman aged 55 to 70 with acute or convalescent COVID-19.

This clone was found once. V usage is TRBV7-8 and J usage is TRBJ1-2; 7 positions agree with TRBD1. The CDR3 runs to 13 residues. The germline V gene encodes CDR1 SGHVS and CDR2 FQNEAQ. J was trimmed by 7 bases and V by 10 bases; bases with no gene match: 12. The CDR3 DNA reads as TGTGCCACCGACCCGGAGGACAGGATTGGCTACACCTTC. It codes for CATDPEDRIGYTF.

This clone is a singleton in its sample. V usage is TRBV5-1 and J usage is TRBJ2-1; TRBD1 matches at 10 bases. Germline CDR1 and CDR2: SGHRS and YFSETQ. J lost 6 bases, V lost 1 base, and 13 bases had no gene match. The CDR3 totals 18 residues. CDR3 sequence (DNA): TGCGCCAGCAGCTTGTCCCCGACAGGGGGCGGAGTAAGCAATGAGCAGTTCTTC. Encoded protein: CASSLSPTGGGVSNEQFF.

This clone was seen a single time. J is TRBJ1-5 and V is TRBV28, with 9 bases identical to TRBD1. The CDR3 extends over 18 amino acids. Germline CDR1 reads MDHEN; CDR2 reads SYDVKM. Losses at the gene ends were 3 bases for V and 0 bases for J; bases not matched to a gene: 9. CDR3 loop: CASSFRTGGTHSNQPQHF. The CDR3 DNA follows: TGTGCCAGCAGTTTTCGAACAGGGGGCACCCATAGCAATCAGCCCCAGCATTTT.

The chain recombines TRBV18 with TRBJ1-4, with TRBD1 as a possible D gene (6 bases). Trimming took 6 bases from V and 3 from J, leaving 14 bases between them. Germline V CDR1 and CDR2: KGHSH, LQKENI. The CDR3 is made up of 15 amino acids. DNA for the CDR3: TGTGCCAGCTCGTCCGGACAGCAATCTAATGAAAAACTGTTTTTT. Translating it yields CASSSGQQSNEKLFF.

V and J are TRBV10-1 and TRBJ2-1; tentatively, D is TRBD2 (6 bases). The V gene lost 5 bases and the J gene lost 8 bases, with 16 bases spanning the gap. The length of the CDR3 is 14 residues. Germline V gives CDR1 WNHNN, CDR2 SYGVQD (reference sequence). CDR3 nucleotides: TGCGCCAGCAGTCCGGGGGTGGGAGGCTATGAGCAGTTCTTC. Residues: CASSPGVGGYEQFF.

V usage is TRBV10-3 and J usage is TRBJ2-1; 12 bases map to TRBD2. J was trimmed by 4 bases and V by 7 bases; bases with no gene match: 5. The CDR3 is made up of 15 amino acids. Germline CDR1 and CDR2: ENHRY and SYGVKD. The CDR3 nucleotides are TGTGCCATCAAGGCTAGCGGGGGGGGGTACAATGAGCAGTTCTTC. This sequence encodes CAIKASGGGYNEQFF.

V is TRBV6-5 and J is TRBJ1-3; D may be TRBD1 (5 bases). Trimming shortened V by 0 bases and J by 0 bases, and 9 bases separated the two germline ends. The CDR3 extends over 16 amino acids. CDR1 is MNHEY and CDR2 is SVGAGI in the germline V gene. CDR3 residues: CASSYSQTVSGNTIYF. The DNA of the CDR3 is TGTGCCAGCAGTTACTCCCAGACAGTCTCTGGAAACACCATATATTTT.